These 8 T cell receptor beta chains were sequenced from one sample in a study of control samples from healthy donors and cancer patients. Profiling relied on immunoSEQ multiplex PCR, and the TCRdb table lists in-frame clones only, not all of them. This repertoire includes roughly 200,000 clones. Source material: blood. The source of these receptors is a woman aged 30 to 39 in good health.

This rearrangement joins TRBV10-1 to TRBJ1-2; D call uncertain. CDR1 is WNHNN, CDR2 SYGVQD, per germline (reference sequence). V was clipped by 2 bases and J by 5 bases, with 15 bases between them. The CDR3 loop spans 15 amino acids. CDR3 sequence (DNA): TGCGCCAGCAGTGAGAACGTGCAACCGTTATATGGCTACACCTTC. The encoded protein is CASSENVQPLYGYTF.

The rearrangement uses TRBV15 and TRBJ1-4; unclear D gene. Germline V gives CDR1 LNHNV, CDR2 YYDKDF (reference sequence). The CDR3 totals 13 residues. V lost 3 bases and J 6 bases, leaving 8 bases between the germline ends. The CDR3 DNA reads as TGTGCCACCAGCAGTCAGTATGATGAAAAACTGTTTTTT. The encoded protein is CATSSQYDEKLFF.

This chain uses TRBV1 with TRBJ2-5; no DNA check was done on the table's D call, TRBD1. TRBV1 is a pseudogene segment. This CDR3 is 14 amino acids long. The chain's CDR3 is CTSSQVPQVNGPYF. The CDR3, as DNA: TGCACCAGCAGCCAAGTGCCCCAGGTTAATGGTCCGTACTTC.

The J gene is TRBJ2-3, the V gene TRBV12-3 or TRBV12-4; no firm D call. The germline V and J ends were trimmed by 0 bases and 5 bases, with 6 bases remaining between them. The CDR3 has 13 amino acids. This CDR3 reads CASSLAGIDTQYF. The CDR3 nucleotides read TGTGCCAGCAGTTTAGCGGGGATAGATACGCAGTATTTT.

The chain has TRBV9 and TRBJ1-1; TRBD1 matches 10 bases. CDR1 is SGDLS and CDR2 is YYNGEE in the germline V gene. The CDR3 has 13 residues. The V gene end was trimmed by 2 bases and the J gene end by 11 bases; junction bases not matched to a gene: 6. The CDR3 loop is CASSVRQGAAAFF. CDR3 nucleotide sequence: TGTGCCAGCAGCGTTAGACAGGGGGCGGCCGCTTTCTTT.

CDR3 amino acids: CAISDWTDGETQYF. CDR3 nucleotide sequence: TGTGCCATCAGTGACTGGACCGATGGAGAGACCCAGTACTTC. The chain links TRBV10-3 to TRBJ2-5; D ambiguous. The CDR3 is 14 amino acids. Germline lookup yields CDR1 ENHRY and CDR2 SYGVKD. The V end was cut by 3 bases, the J end by 4 bases, with 12 bases between.

The rearrangement uses TRBV6-5 and TRBJ1-1, with D uncertain. CDR3 length: 11 residues. Per germline, CDR1 MNHEY and CDR2 SVGAGI. Trimming took off 7 bases at V and 0 bases at J, with 3 bases between the two ends. The CDR3 DNA reads TGTGCCAGCAAGGTGAACACTGAAGCTTTCTTT. Translating gives CASKVNTEAFF.

The chain carries TRBV28 and TRBJ1-6; TRBD1 agrees at 9 bases. Losses at the gene ends were 6 bases for V and 0 bases for J; bases not matched to a gene: 9. CDR3 size: 18 residues. Germline V lookup: CDR1 MDHEN, CDR2 SYDVKM. CDR3 residues: CASSPLDRGPSYNSPLHF. The CDR3 nucleotides are TGTGCCAGCAGCCCTTTGGACAGGGGCCCCTCCTATAATTCACCCCTCCACTTT.